This T cell receptor (beta chain) is from a study of cytotoxic CD8 clonotypes in ibrutinib-treated CLL. Study context: Mean yields were roughly 240,000 productive templates and some 90,000 productive rearrangements per sample.

Measured with immunoSEQ multiplex PCR; TCRdb has only the in-frame clones, and not every one. This sample yields just over 200,000 clones, of which over 65% are seen a single time; about 6.2% belongs to the top ten. This clone was picked up many times. Antigen specificity is unknown. Findings and caveats of the study: Baseline values of clonality outstripped age-matched healthy donors and followed circulating CD8+ T-cell counts.

CDR1 and CDR2 from the germline V gene are GTSNPN and SVGIG (reference sequence). Trimming pared 7 bases from V and 3 bases from J, leaving 13 bases between. The CDR3 totals 14 residues. V gene TRBV30 combines with J gene TRBJ1-6, with a tentative D call TRBD1 (6 bases). The material sequenced was PBMCs, taken after 12 months of ibrutinib treatment. The receptor was isolated from a human donor with chronic lymphocytic leukemia. The CDR3 coding sequence is TGTGCCTACCGGGGCAGGGGCTATAATTCACCCCTCCACTTT. This codes for CAYRGRGYNSPLHF.